This T cell receptor (beta chain) derives from a study of blood T cell repertoires in COVID-19. As for the study in general: Acute-phase and convalescent COVID-19 samples originated in the United States, Italy and Spain. From T cells, B-cell-depleted T cells, or PBMCs came the material, which was cDNA or gDNA.

This CDR3 comprises 17 residues. Seattle patients were enrolled while actively infected and followed longitudinally. Original processing notes: Amplification of reference gene primers was used by the study to estimate nucleated cell counts. Sequencing was performed with immunoSEQ multiplex PCR; in TCRdb, only in-frame clones are kept and a portion is missing. The V and J calls and clone size come from that table; D and trimming were worked out from the DNA. The sample holds some 120,000 clones, roughly nine tenths seen once. This chain links TRBV21-1 with TRBJ2-5; the listed D gene, TRBD1, was not tested against the DNA. TRBV21-1 is a pseudogene segment. The source is a man between 60 and 70 years old with COVID-19, enrolled during active disease. The specimen sequenced was peripheral blood. CDR3 DNA sequence: TGTGCCAGCAGCAAAAGAAGGAACCTCGACAGGAAAGAGACCCAGTACTTC. Amino acids: CASSKRRNLDRKETQYF.